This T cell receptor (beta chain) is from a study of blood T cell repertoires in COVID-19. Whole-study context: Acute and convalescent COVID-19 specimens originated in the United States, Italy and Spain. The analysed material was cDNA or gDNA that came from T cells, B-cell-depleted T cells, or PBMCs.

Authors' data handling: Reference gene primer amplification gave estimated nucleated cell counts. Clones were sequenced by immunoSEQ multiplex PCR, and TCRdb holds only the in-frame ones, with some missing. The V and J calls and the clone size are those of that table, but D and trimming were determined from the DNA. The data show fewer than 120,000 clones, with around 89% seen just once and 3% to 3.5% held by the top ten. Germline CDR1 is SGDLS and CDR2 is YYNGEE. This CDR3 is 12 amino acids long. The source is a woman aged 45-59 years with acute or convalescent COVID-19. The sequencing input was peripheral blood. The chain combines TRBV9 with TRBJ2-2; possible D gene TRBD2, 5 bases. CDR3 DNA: TGTGCGGGGTGGGAGTACACCGGGGAGCTGTTTTTT. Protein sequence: CAGWEYTGELFF.